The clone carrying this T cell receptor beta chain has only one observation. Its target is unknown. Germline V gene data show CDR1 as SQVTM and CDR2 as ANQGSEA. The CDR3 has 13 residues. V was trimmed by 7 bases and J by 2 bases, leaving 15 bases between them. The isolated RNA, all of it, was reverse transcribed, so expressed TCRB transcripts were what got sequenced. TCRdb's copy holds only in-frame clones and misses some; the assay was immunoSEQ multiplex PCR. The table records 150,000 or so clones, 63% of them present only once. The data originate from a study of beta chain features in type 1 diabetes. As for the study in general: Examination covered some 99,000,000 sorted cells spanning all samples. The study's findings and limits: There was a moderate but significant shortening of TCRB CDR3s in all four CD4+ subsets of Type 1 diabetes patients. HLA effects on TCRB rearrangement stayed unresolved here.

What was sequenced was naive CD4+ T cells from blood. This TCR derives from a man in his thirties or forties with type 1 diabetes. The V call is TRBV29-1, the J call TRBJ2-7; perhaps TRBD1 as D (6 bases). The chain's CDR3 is CSAAWTAAYEQYF. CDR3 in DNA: TGCAGCGCCGCTTGGACAGCCGCCTACGAGCAGTACTTC.